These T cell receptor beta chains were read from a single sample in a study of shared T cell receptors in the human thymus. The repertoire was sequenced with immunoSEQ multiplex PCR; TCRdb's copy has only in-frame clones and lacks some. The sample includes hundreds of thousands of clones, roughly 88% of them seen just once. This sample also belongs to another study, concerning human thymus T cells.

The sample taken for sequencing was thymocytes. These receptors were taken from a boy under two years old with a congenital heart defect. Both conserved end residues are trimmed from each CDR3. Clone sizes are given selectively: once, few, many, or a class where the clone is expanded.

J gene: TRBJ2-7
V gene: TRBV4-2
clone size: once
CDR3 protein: ASSQLGLGGSYEQY

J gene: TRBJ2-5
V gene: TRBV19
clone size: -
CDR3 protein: ASSIRIGALKETQY

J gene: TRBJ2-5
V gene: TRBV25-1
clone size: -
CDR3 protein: ASRSGQGAWETQY

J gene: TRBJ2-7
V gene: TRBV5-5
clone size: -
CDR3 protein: ASSLRRDAAGGKTYEQY

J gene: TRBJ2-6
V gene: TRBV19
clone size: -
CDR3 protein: ASRQGGGANVLT

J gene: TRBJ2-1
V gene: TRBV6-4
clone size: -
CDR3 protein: ASSDGGNNEQF

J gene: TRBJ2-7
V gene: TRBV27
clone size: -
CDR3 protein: ASSPEREKYEQY

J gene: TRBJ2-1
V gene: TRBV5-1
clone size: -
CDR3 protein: ASSLVPNEQF

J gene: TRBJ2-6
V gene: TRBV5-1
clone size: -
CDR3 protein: ASSPPTGARGRPGANVLT

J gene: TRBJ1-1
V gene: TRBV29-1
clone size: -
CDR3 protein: SVEDRGIGSTEAF

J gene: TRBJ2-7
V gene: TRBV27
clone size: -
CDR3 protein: ASSLSRGFYEQY

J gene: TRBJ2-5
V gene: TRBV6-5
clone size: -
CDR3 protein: ASSYSGTSLETQY

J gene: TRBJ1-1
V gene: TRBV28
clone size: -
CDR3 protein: ASSFFKRTEAF

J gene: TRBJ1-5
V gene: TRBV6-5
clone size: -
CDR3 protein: ASSSRTGDQPQH

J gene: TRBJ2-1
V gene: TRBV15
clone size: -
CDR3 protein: ATSRIGLAGYNEQF

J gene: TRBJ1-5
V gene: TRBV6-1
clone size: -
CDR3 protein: ASSPGTQANQPQH

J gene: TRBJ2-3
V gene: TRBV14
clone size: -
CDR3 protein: ASSIGGRGLAAGTDTQY

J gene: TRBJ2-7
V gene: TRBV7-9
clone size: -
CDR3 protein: ASSLGWERPHEQY

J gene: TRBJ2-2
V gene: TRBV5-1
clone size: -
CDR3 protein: ASSPGQPNTGELF

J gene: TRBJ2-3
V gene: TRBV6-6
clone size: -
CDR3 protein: ASSYSQGTFTDTQY

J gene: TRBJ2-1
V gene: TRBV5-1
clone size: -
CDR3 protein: ASSSVGGSYNEQF

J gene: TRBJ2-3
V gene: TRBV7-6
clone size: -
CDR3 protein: ASSLAPPSGSGGDTQY

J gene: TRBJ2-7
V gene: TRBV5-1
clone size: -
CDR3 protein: ASSSRDSSYEQY

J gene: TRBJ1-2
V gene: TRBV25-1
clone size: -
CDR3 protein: ASSGGQGSYGYT

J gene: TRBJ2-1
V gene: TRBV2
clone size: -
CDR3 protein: ASRGGTGRPGNEQF

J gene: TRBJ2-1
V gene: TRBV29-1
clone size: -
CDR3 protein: SVERGSSGYNEQF

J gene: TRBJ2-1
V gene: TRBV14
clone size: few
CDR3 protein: ASPVLGGIAYNEQF

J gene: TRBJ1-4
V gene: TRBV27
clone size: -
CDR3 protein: ASSLSFGQGVGEKLF

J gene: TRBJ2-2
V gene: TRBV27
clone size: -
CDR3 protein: ASSHPRRGWTGELF

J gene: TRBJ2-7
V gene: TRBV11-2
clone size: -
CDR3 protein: ASSTLQGKKAYEQY

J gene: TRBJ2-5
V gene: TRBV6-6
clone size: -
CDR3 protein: ASRFRGTQY

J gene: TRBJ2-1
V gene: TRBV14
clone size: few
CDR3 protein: ASSQGLAGGPRYEQF

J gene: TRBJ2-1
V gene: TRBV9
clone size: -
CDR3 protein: ASGLAGYNEQF

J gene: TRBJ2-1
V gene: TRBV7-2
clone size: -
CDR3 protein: ASSLDFQREKYNEQF

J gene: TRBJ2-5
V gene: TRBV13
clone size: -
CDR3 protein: ASSSGLAGEYQETQY

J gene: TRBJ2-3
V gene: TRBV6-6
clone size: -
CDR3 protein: ASSSGQGIDTQY

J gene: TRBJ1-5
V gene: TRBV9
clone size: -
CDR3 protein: ASSAGGSQPQH

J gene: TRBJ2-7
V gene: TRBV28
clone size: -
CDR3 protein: ASSQRDRSHYEQY

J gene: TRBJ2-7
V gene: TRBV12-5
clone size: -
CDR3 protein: ASGLVLLAGVPVREQY

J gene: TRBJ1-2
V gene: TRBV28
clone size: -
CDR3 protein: ASSSIRDTLYGYT

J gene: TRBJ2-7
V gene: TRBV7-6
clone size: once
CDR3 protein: ASSLGHSYEQY

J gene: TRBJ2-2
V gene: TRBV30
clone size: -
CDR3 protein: AWRAGKKGGELF

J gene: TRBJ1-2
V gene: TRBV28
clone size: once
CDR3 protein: ASSDGTTNYGYT

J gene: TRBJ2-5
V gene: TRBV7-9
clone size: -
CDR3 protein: ASSPDYGSTQETQY

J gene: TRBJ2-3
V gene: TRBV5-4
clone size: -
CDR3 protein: ASSLDFTSVKSTDTQY

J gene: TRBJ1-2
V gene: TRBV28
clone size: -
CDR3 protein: ASAEDSNYGYT

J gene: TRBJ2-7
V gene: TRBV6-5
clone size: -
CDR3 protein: ASSYQGYEQY

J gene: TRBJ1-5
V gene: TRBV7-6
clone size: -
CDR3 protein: ASSSAHGRYNQPQH

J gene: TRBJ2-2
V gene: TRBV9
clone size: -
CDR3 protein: ASSARGGAGRTGELF

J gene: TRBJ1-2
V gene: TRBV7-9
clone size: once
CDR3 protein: ASSLEAGRLDYGYT

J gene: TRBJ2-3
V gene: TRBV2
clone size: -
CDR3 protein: ASSEEGLATDTQY

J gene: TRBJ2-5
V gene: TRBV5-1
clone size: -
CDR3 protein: ASSLQGAEETQY

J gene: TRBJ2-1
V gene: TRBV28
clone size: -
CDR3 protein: ASSFGTIDNEQF

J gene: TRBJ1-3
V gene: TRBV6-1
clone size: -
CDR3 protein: ASSERGLTSGNTIY